This is a list of T cell receptor beta chains from one sample in a study of long-term antiretroviral therapy in people with HIV. Using immunoSEQ multiplex PCR, the repertoire was profiled, and TCRdb retains in-frame clones only, with some absent. Among 15,000 or so clones listed, nearly 90% were seen once. The sample was unsorted PBMCs, taken 6.2 years after starting antiretroviral therapy. The receptors were gathered from a man between 35 and 55 years old with HIV. Each CDR3 is given with its conserved first and last residue. The order of the fields is clone size, J gene, D gene, V gene, CDR3 protein, CDR3 DNA. The D gene is left open where the match is weak. The size entry is marked missing in some rows and otherwise reads once, few, many or a size class.

>NA|TRBJ1-2|TRBD1|TRBV28
CASRLPGTGGHYGYTF
TGTGCCAGCAGGCTTCCTGGGACAGGGGGACACTATGGCTACACCTTC
>NA|TRBJ2-2|NA|TRBV19
CASSKIFQSPTGELFF
TGTGCCAGTAGTAAAATCTTCCAAAGCCCCACCGGGGAGCTGTTTTTT
>NA|TRBJ2-7|NA|TRBV5-4
CASSLALRDEQYF
TGTGCCAGCAGCTTGGCTTTGCGGGACGAGCAGTACTTC
>NA|TRBJ1-4|TRBD1|TRBV9
CASNPTGVEKLFF
TGTGCCAGCAATCCCACAGGGGTTGAAAAACTGTTTTTT
>NA|TRBJ2-7|TRBD2|TRBV4-3
CASSQDGGVAYEQYF
TGCGCCAGCAGCCAAGACGGGGGGGTCGCCTACGAGCAGTACTTC
>NA|TRBJ2-7|TRBD2|TRBV9
CASSPVPGLARYEQYF
TGTGCCAGCAGCCCAGTTCCGGGACTAGCGAGGTACGAGCAGTACTTC
>NA|TRBJ1-1|TRBD1|TRBV2
CASSIGQGDTEAFF
TGTGCCAGCAGTATAGGACAGGGTGACACTGAAGCTTTCTTT
>NA|TRBJ1-1|NA|TRBV27
CASSLAGSPFNEAFF
TGTGCCAGCAGTTTGGCAGGGTCGCCTTTTAATGAAGCTTTCTTT
>NA|TRBJ2-7|NA|TRBV5-4
CASSLLRGRSYEQYF
TGTGCCAGCAGCTTGCTCAGGGGTCGCTCCTACGAGCAGTACTTC
>NA|TRBJ1-4|TRBD1|TRBV27
CASSFGTGGLLNEKLFF
TGTGCCAGCAGTTTCGGGACAGGTGGACTCCTCAATGAAAAACTGTTTTTT
>NA|TRBJ2-1|TRBD1|TRBV7-9
CASSLGGQFSYNEQFF
TGTGCCAGCAGCTTAGGGGGACAGTTTTCCTACAATGAGCAGTTCTTC
>NA|TRBJ2-1|NA|TRBV11-2
CASSFMEDGEQFF
TGTGCCAGCAGCTTCATGGAGGACGGTGAGCAGTTCTTC
>NA|TRBJ1-1|TRBD1|TRBV10-3
CAIRTGENTEAFF
TGTGCCATCAGGACAGGGGAGAACACTGAAGCTTTCTTT
>NA|TRBJ2-7|NA|TRBV4-2
CASSKHRDLSYEQYF
TGTGCCAGCAGCAAGCACCGGGACCTCTCCTACGAGCAGTACTTC
>NA|TRBJ2-7|TRBD1|TRBV9
CASSVAGTGQYEQYF
TGTGCCAGCAGCGTAGCTGGGACAGGGCAATACGAGCAGTACTTC
>NA|TRBJ2-1|NA|TRBV21-1
CASSRSGSSYNEQFF
TGTGCCAGCAGTCGTAGCGGGAGCTCCTACAATGAGCAGTTCTTC
>NA|TRBJ2-7|TRBD2|TRBV5-1
CASRRDYNYEQYF
TGCGCCAGCAGAAGGGACTACAACTACGAGCAGTACTTC
>NA|TRBJ2-3|NA|TRBV5-1
CASSLAKRSETSTDTQYF
TGCGCCAGCAGCTTGGCCAAGCGGAGCGAGACTAGCACAGATACGCAGTATTTT
>NA|TRBJ1-3|NA|TRBV18
CASSRQTSGNTIYF
TGTGCCAGCTCACGACAGACTTCGGGAAACACCATATATTTT
>NA|TRBJ2-5|NA|TRBV5-6
CASSLLPSNFQETQYF
TGTGCCAGCAGCTTGTTGCCTAGCAATTTCCAAGAGACCCAGTACTTC
>once|TRBJ2-7|TRBD2|TRBV5-4
CASSSLAGFEQYF
TGTGCCAGCAGCTCACTAGCGGGATTCGAGCAGTACTTC
>NA|TRBJ2-5|NA|TRBV14
CASSQNQETQYF
TGTGCCAGCAGCCAAAACCAAGAGACCCAGTACTTC
>NA|TRBJ1-2|NA|TRBV7-2
CASSLTPGYTF
TGTGCCAGCAGCTTGACCCCAGGCTACACCTTC
>NA|TRBJ2-1|TRBD2|TRBV10-3
CAISAAGWDGYNEQFF
TGTGCCATCAGTGCAGCGGGGTGGGACGGGTACAATGAGCAGTTCTTC